One sample yielded the 21 T cell receptor beta chains listed below, sequenced in a study of blood T cells in healthy people across ages. The use of a sample-barcoded 5' primer and a J-beta primer mix characterized a second PCR of about 7 to 12 cycles. TCRdb reanalysed the 5' RACE reads using MiXCR and keeps one entry per CDR3 protein. The top ten hold roughly 34% of the sample, which has 600,000 to 650,000 distinct CDR3 sequences, under 70% seen once. Sequences were obtained from blood. The receptors originated from a man between 60 and 70 years old in good health.

The chain joins TRBV28 to TRBJ2-5; TRBD1 agrees at 8 bases. The junction had 9 bases not matched to a gene; V was cut back by 5 bases and J by 7 bases. The germline CDR1 and CDR2 sequences are MDHEN and SYDVKM. The CDR3 extends over 14 amino acids. The CDR3 reads CASSTGTGFRTQYF. DNA of the CDR3: TGTGCCAGCAGTACCGGGACAGGCTTCCGGACCCAGTACTTC.

CDR3 sequence (DNA): TGTGCCAGCTCACCAACACAGGGGTCAGAGACCCAGTACTTC. It is translated as CASSPTQGSETQYF. The rearrangement joins TRBV18 to TRBJ2-7, with 7 bases that match TRBD1. The DNA matches TRBJ2-5 better at its end, which makes the J call doubtful. Looked up from germline, CDR1 is KGHSH and CDR2 is LQKENI. The CDR3 runs 14 residues.

V gene TRBV6-2 or TRBV6-3 combines with J gene TRBJ1-3; a possible D gene is TRBD1 (6 bases). The V end lost 6 bases, the J end lost 2 bases, and 11 bases lay between the germline ends. Germline CDR1 reads MNHEY; CDR2 reads SVGEGT. The CDR3 contains 14 residues. In DNA, the CDR3 is TGTGCCAGCAGCGTACAGGGACCTGGAAACACCATATATTTT. Amino acids: CASSVQGPGNTIYF.

The genes are TRBV12-3 or TRBV12-4 and TRBJ2-7; D tentatively reads TRBD1 or TRBD2 (5 bases each). The germline V and J ends were trimmed by 10 bases and 10 bases, with 17 bases remaining between them. The CDR3 is 11 amino acids. For the CDR3, the DNA is TGTGCCAAAAGGGACGGCCTGCATCAGTACTTC. This codes for CAKRDGLHQYF.

There are a few counts of this clonotype. The V and J genes are TRBV25-1 and TRBJ2-1; D is uncertain. This CDR3 comprises 13 residues. Germline V lookup: CDR1 MGHDK, CDR2 SYGVNS. The ends were cut back, 7 bases at V and 3 bases at J, with 10 bases in the middle. The DNA of the CDR3 is TGTGCCAGCAAGAGATCCGACTACAATGAGCAGTTCTTC. Translating it yields CASKRSDYNEQFF.

As DNA, the CDR3 is TGTGCCAGCAGTTTAGGGACAGGGCCTAACACTGAAGCTTTCTTT. Translating gives CASSLGTGPNTEAFF. This sequence joins TRBV12-3 or TRBV12-4 and TRBJ1-1; 8 bases are a match to TRBD1. V lost 1 base to trimming and J lost 2 bases; unmatched junction nucleotides: 3. This CDR3 has 15 residues.

J is TRBJ2-1 and V is TRBV18; a possible D gene is TRBD1 (6 bases). The CDR3 runs 14 residues. Germline CDR1 is KGHSH and CDR2 is LQKENI. Between the trimmed V and J ends, which lost 3 bases and 6 bases, there was a span of 12 bases. CDR3 loop: CASSPRGSGNEQFF. CDR3 sequence (DNA): TGTGCCAGCTCACCCAGGGGCTCGGGCAATGAGCAGTTCTTC.

The chain has TRBV5-1 and TRBJ2-1; TRBD2 matches 9 bases. CDR1 and CDR2 from the germline V gene are SGHRS and YFSETQ. V shed 5 bases, J shed 9 bases, and the junction held 12 bases outside the gene matches. The CDR3 is made up of 15 amino acids. This CDR3 reads CASSKVAGAGVEQFF. The CDR3 coding sequence is TGCGCCAGCAGTAAGGTAGCGGGGGCCGGGGTTGAGCAGTTCTTC.

The DNA of the CDR3 is TGTGCCAGCAGTTGGGAAAATGAGCAGTTCTTC. Amino acid sequence: CASSWENEQFF. The rearrangement joins TRBV12-3 or TRBV12-4 to TRBJ2-1; D ambiguous. This CDR3 is built from 11 residues. V was cut by 4 bases and J by 7 bases, with 5 bases left in between.

The sample holds a few counts of this clonotype. This chain connects TRBV4-1 to TRBJ2-3; D remains unclear. The CDR3 loop spans 17 amino acids. Germline V gives CDR1 MGHRA, CDR2 YSYEKL. V was trimmed by 0 bases and J by 4 bases, leaving 17 bases between them. The CDR3 DNA sequence: TGCGCCAGCAGCCAAGAGAACGGTGGGGATGCGGCAGATACGCAGTATTTT. This codes for CASSQENGGDAADTQYF.

The V gene is TRBV4-2, the J gene TRBJ2-3, with D maybe TRBD2 (7 bases). Trimming cost V 0 bases and J 0 bases, with 13 bases left between them. Germline V lookup: CDR1 LGHNA, CDR2 YNFKEQ. The CDR3 sequence is 17 residues long. Written as DNA, the CDR3 is TGTGCCAGCAGCCAAGATGGGGCGGGGGCTAGCACAGATACGCAGTATTTT. This encodes CASSQDGAGASTDTQYF.

V usage is TRBV10-3 and J usage is TRBJ1-2; maybe TRBD1 (5 bases). Germline CDR1 is ENHRY and CDR2 is SYGVKD. The CDR3 runs to 14 residues. The germline V and J ends were trimmed by 0 bases and 8 bases, with 13 bases remaining between them. The CDR3 protein is CAISESMQGGGYTF. CDR3 sequence (DNA): TGTGCCATCAGTGAGTCAATGCAGGGCGGCGGCTACACCTTC.

V gene TRBV18 combines with J gene TRBJ1-1; weak D call: TRBD1 (6 bases). CDR1 is KGHSH and CDR2 is LQKENI in the germline V gene. CDR3 length equals 17 residues. Trimming cost V 5 bases and J 1 base, with 20 bases left between them. The CDR3 loop reads CASSSSGASTRNTEAFF. The DNA of the CDR3 is TGTGCCAGCTCATCCTCAGGGGCTTCGACCAGGAACACTGAAGCTTTCTTT.

The chain employs TRBV29-1 and TRBJ2-5, with 8 positions matching TRBD1. Germline CDR1 and CDR2: SQVTM and ANQGSEA. V trimming: 3 bases; J trimming: 5 bases; junction bases outside the gene matches: 2. The CDR3 runs 12 residues. Here the CDR3 reads CSVDDRGETQYF. CDR3 in DNA: TGCAGCGTTGACGACAGGGGTGAGACCCAGTACTTC.

The genes are TRBV10-3 and TRBJ2-7, with TRBD2 matching over 7 bases. The tail of the sequence fits TRBJ2-5 better, so the J call may be wrong. The CDR3 consists of 13 residues. Germline V gives CDR1 ENHRY, CDR2 SYGVKD. CDR3 nucleotides: TGTGCCATCAGTGAGCGGGGGGTGGAGACCCAGTACTTC. Protein: CAISERGVETQYF.

V gene TRBV29-1 combines with J gene TRBJ1-1; D is unclear. This CDR3 region has 13 residues. V was clipped by 4 bases and J by 0 bases, with 9 bases between them. Germline CDR1 is SQVTM and CDR2 is ANQGSEA. The CDR3 loop is CSVVSGMNTEAFF. The CDR3 DNA reads TGCAGCGTTGTCTCGGGGATGAACACTGAAGCTTTCTTT.

The rearrangement links TRBV5-1 to TRBJ2-1; D possibly uses TRBD1 or TRBD2 (5 bases each). This CDR3 region has 14 residues. Germline V gene data show CDR1 as SGHRS and CDR2 as YFSETQ. The V gene lost 4 bases and the J gene lost 7 bases, with 15 bases spanning the gap. CDR3: CASSAIPGTNEQFF. CDR3 in DNA: TGCGCCAGCAGCGCCATCCCAGGGACGAATGAGCAGTTCTTC.

The chain has TRBV20-1 and TRBJ2-1; no definite D call. V lost 2 bases and J lost 9, with 11 bases in between. This CDR3 comprises 12 residues. Germline values: CDR1 DFQATT, CDR2 SNEGSKA (reference sequence). The CDR3 DNA follows: TGCAGTGCTAGACGACCCCCGGGTGAGCAGTTCTTC. The encoded protein is CSARRPPGEQFF.

The rearrangement uses TRBV6-5 and TRBJ1-2; TRBD1 matches 7 bases. The V segment lost 6 bases and the J segment 8 bases; nucleotides outside the gene matches: 12. Germline V gene data show CDR1 as MNHEY and CDR2 as SVGAGI. The CDR3 has 14 residues. CDR3 residues: CASRAGDSLYGYTF. CDR3 nucleotides: TGTGCCAGCAGGGCCGGGGACAGCCTCTACGGCTACACCTTC.

Of note for this clonotype: The junction and the germline gene differ at one end; a read error may be behind it. The V gene is TRBV5-1, the J gene TRBJ2-7; tentative D call: TRBD1 (6 bases). The germline V gene encodes CDR1 SGHRS and CDR2 YFSETQ. This CDR3 is 12 amino acids long. The CDR3 loop reads CASGDTSHEQYF. CDR3 nucleotides: TGCGCCAGCGGGGACACCTCCCACGAGCAGTACTTC.

This clonotype turned up a few times. The chain recombines TRBV29-1 with TRBJ1-2; 8 nucleotides agree with TRBD1. CDR3 length: 12 residues. From germline, CDR1 is SQVTM and CDR2 ANQGSEA. V trimming: 7 bases; J trimming: 6 bases; junction bases outside the gene matches: 7. The CDR3 region is CSAPGQGHGYTF. CDR3 coding DNA: TGCAGCGCCCCCGGACAGGGTCATGGCTACACCTTC.